This T cell receptor beta chain was sequenced for a study of blood T cell repertoires in COVID-19. Trimming removed 6 bases from V and 4 bases from J, with 15 bases in between. CDR1 and CDR2 (germline): SGHTA, FQGNSA. The CDR3 totals 14 residues. Data came from immunoSEQ multiplex PCR; TCRdb stores just in-frame clones and leaves some out. The repertoire holds more than 95,000 clones, around 83% seen once, with 5.5% to 6% in the top ten. The receptor's source is a man older than 75 with active or convalescent COVID-19. This chain uses TRBV7-2 with TRBJ1-2; D uncertain. Sequencing was done on a sample of peripheral blood. The CDR3 is CASSSSINPYGYTF. In DNA, the CDR3 is TGTGCCAGCAGTTCCAGTATTAATCCCTATGGCTACACCTTC. Full variable domain (missing parts from reference TRBV7-2 and TRBJ1-2): GAGVSQSPSNKVTEKGKDVELRCDPISGHTALYWYRQSLGQGLEFLIYFQGNSAPDKSGLPSDRFSAERTGGSVSTLTIQRTQQEDSAVYLCASSSSINPYGYTFGSGTRLTVV.